The 17 T cell receptor beta chains below all came from one sample that was sequenced in a study of blood T cell repertoires in COVID-19 (dated by TCRdb to 2019 to 2021). The library was made by the immunoSEQ multiplex PCR assay. TCRdb took this table from immuneACCESS and kept in-frame rearrangements with V and J called. Such tables lack part of the clones; where checked against another copy, unresolved V genes explain under half of the gap, and the rest is unexplained. This sample holds 200,000 to 250,000 clones; 85% to 90% were observed only once. The ten largest clones take up under 6.5% of the sample. Specimen: peripheral blood. The receptors here all came from a man aged 55 to 70 with acute or convalescent COVID-19.

The chain combines TRBV19 with TRBJ2-1; D gene ambiguous. Trimming left V 3 bases short and J 0 bases short, with 9 bases between. This CDR3 is 15 amino acids long. Germline CDR1 reads LNHDA; CDR2 reads SQIVND (reference sequence). DNA for the CDR3: TGTGCCAGTAGTATCGCGCCGAGCTCCTACAATGAGCAGTTCTTC. Protein: CASSIAPSSYNEQFF.

This sequence joins TRBV28 and TRBJ1-6, with D possibly matching TRBD1 (5 bases). Germline V lookup: CDR1 MDHEN, CDR2 SYDVKM. Trimming took off 4 bases at V and 10 bases at J, with 20 bases between the two ends. This CDR3 is 16 amino acids long. The CDR3 loop reads CASSSPIGRVESPLHF. The CDR3 coding sequence is TGTGCCAGCAGTTCACCCATAGGCAGGGTGGAATCACCCCTCCACTTT.

The chain is built from TRBV7-2 and TRBJ1-3, with 9 bases matching TRBD1. The ends lost 8 bases at V and 0 bases at J; junction bases unmatched: 5. The CDR3 is made up of 15 amino acids. Germline CDR1 SGHTA, CDR2 FQGNSA. The CDR3 region has the DNA TGTGCCAGCTCGGACAGGGGTTCCTCTGGAAACACCATATATTTT. Translation: CASSDRGSSGNTIYF.

This rearrangement joins TRBV30 to TRBJ1-5; D unresolved. CDR1 is GTSNPN and CDR2 is SVGIG in the germline V gene (reference sequence). The CDR3 loop spans 13 amino acids. The V gene lost 1 base and the J gene lost 5 bases, with 9 bases spanning the gap. CDR3 protein: CAWSATQDQPQHF. In DNA form, the CDR3 reads TGTGCCTGGAGTGCAACGCAGGATCAGCCCCAGCATTTT.

This clone has ten or more counts. This chain uses TRBV27 with TRBJ2-3; 9 nucleotides match TRBD2. Trimming at V came to 4 bases and at J to 1 base, leaving 9 bases not matched to a gene. From germline, CDR1 is MNHEY and CDR2 SMNVEV (reference sequence). The CDR3 spans 17 residues. CDR3 sequence: CASSYLGAGGGTDTQYF. Written as DNA, the CDR3 is TGTGCCAGCAGTTATCTTGGGGCGGGAGGGGGCACAGATACGCAGTATTTT.

V and J are TRBV6-2 or TRBV6-3 and TRBJ2-5; weak D call: TRBD1 (5 bases). The CDR3 runs 14 residues. Trimming took off 5 bases at V and 5 bases at J, with 15 bases between the two ends. Germline V gene lookup returns CDR1 MNHEY and CDR2 SVGEGT. CDR3 in amino acids: CASSLQELLETQYF. The CDR3 region has the DNA TGTGCCAGCAGTCTACAGGAACTGTTGGAGACCCAGTACTTC.

The chain uses TRBV5-1 and TRBJ2-1; 7 nucleotides agree with TRBD2. The V gene's germline CDR1 is SGHRS and CDR2 YFSETQ. Unmatched junction bases numbered 12, after V lost 3 bases and J lost 9 bases. CDR3 length: 15 residues. The CDR3, as DNA: TGCGCCAGCAGCTCGGGGGGACTACCTCAGGGTGAGCAGTTCTTC. Translation: CASSSGGLPQGEQFF. Filled out from reference TRBV5-1 and TRBJ2-1, the complete variable domain reads KAGVTQTPRYLIKTRGQQVTLSCSPISGHRSVSWYQQTPGQGLQFLFEYFSETQRNKGNFPGRFSGRQFSNSRSEMNVSTLELGDSALYLCASSSGGLPQGEQFFGPGTRLTVL.

The chain joins TRBV19 to TRBJ2-7; 8 bases agree with TRBD1. This CDR3 comprises 17 residues. Germline V gives CDR1 LNHDA, CDR2 SQIVND (reference sequence). V was clipped by 4 bases and J by 6 bases; unmatched bases: 17. CDR3 sequence: CASSSPPGQGGLREQYF. Written as DNA, the CDR3 is TGTGCCAGTAGTAGCCCCCCCGGACAGGGAGGCTTACGCGAGCAGTACTTC.

This chain connects TRBV6-5 to TRBJ2-7, with 10 bases identical to TRBD2. The CDR3 runs 14 residues. Germline loops: CDR1 MNHEY, CDR2 SVGAGI. The V segment lost 6 bases and the J segment 2 bases; nucleotides outside the gene matches: 4. Here the CDR3 DNA reads TGTGCCAGCAGGCTTACTAGCGGGGCCTACGAGCAGTACTTC. This gives the protein CASRLTSGAYEQYF.

The rearrangement joins TRBV19 to TRBJ1-4, with 7 positions matching TRBD1. This CDR3 has 15 residues. V lost 5 bases to trimming and J lost 5 bases; unmatched junction nucleotides: 8. Germline CDR1 is LNHDA and CDR2 is SQIVND (reference sequence). CDR3 sequence: CASSPPTGSNEKLFF. Here the CDR3 DNA reads TGTGCCAGTAGTCCCCCGACAGGGTCGAATGAAAAACTGTTTTTT.

The chain carries TRBV19 and TRBJ2-3, with 9 bases fitting TRBD1. V was pared by 0 bases and J by 3 bases, with 4 bases of the junction left unmatched. Looked up from germline, CDR1 is LNHDA and CDR2 is SQIVND (reference sequence). This CDR3 is built from 16 residues. CDR3 sequence reads: CASSIDIDRGTDTQYF. In nucleotides, the CDR3 is TGTGCCAGTAGTATAGATATAGACAGGGGGACAGATACGCAGTATTTT.

This rearrangement joins TRBV4-2 to TRBJ2-3, with TRBD2 matching 13 bases. The CDR3 totals 16 residues. Germline V CDR1 and CDR2: LGHNA, YNFKEQ. V was pared by 4 bases and J by 6 bases, with 7 bases of the junction left unmatched. The CDR3 region is CASSRLLAGGGDTQYF. The CDR3 nucleotides are TGTGCCAGCAGCCGACTACTAGCGGGAGGGGGGGATACGCAGTATTTT.

The chain carries TRBV19 and TRBJ2-1, with 9 bases aligning to TRBD2. V was pared by 4 bases and J by 8 bases, with 12 bases of the junction left unmatched. The V gene's germline CDR1 is LNHDA and CDR2 SQIVND (reference sequence). The CDR3 extends over 16 amino acids. CDR3 in DNA: TGTGCCAGTAGTAACTTTGCAGCGGGAGGCGGGTATGAGCAGTTCTTC. Its translation is CASSNFAAGGGYEQFF.

This clone was detected a few times. The rearrangement joins TRBV5-6 to TRBJ2-1; D is possibly TRBD2 (6 bases). The germline V gene has CDR1 SGHDT and CDR2 YYEEEE. This CDR3 comprises 13 residues. V shed 0 bases and J shed 10 bases, with 11 bases lying between them. This CDR3 is CASSLDGRGEQFF. Here the CDR3 DNA reads TGTGCCAGCAGCTTGGACGGGAGAGGGGAGCAGTTCTTC.

The V and J genes are TRBV11-3 and TRBJ2-7, with D unresolved. The V gene lost 5 bases and the J gene lost 4 bases, with 9 bases spanning the gap. CDR1 is SGHNT, CDR2 YENEEA, per germline. CDR3 length: 12 residues. As DNA, the CDR3 is TGTGCCAGCAGCCTAAAAAGATACGAGCAGTACTTC. Translating gives CASSLKRYEQYF.

This chain joins TRBV11-2 and TRBJ2-3; TRBD2 matches at 10 bases. V dropped 4 bases and J dropped 9; count of bases not matched to a gene: 4. The CDR3 sequence is 13 residues long. CDR1 is SGHAT, CDR2 FQNNGV, per germline. In DNA, the CDR3 is TGTGCCAGCAGCTCGAAACTAGCGGGAACGCAGTATTTT. It encodes CASSSKLAGTQYF. Supplemented by reference TRBV11-2 and TRBJ2-3, the full variable domain reads EAGVAQSPRYKIIEKRQSVAFWCNPISGHATLYWYQQILGQGPKLLIQFQNNGVVDDSQLPKDRFSAERLKGVDSTLKIQPAKLEDSAVYLCASSSKLAGTQYFGPGTRLTVL.

The chain carries TRBV6-5 and TRBJ1-2, with D possibly being TRBD1 (6 bases). Per the germline V gene, CDR1 is MNHEY and CDR2 is SVGAGI. The CDR3 has 15 amino acids. Trimming left V 0 bases short and J 2 bases short, with 10 bases between. In DNA form, the CDR3 reads TGTGCCAGCAGTTACTCGGGGGCAGGGAACTATGGCTACACCTTC. This encodes CASSYSGAGNYGYTF.